What follows is one T cell receptor beta chain and its context. Its cognate antigen is unknown. Per the original methods: Without quality scores, immunoSEQ junctional reads could not be filtered like full-length reads. Here immunoSEQ multiplex PCR was the method, and the copy in TCRdb shows in-frame clones only, minus some. D and trimming come from the DNA, and the V and J calls and clone size come from that table. The table lists about 1.5 million clones, around 98% of them singletons, with about 0.42% in the top ten. This CDR3 comprises 17 residues. Germline loops: CDR1 MNHEY, CDR2 SMNVEV (reference sequence). Unmatched junction bases numbered 7, after V lost 2 bases and J lost 0 bases. These data come from a study of shared clonotypes between healthy human individuals. Study conclusions and caveats: The generation probabilities recorded for non-shared clonotypes fell below those of clonotypes shared by all four donors.

Donors were healthy HIV-negative adults without recently reported acute infections or vaccinations. Sequenced: naive CD4+ T cells sorted from blood. Described subset: CD45RA+ positively selected. The rearrangement uses TRBV27 and TRBJ2-7; 10 bases match TRBD2. The TCR sequence derives from a man aged 25 to 40 in good health. The CDR3: CASSLIRLAGDSYEQYF. The DNA for the CDR3 is TGTGCCAGCAGTTTAATTCGGCTAGCGGGAGACTCCTACGAGCAGTACTTC.